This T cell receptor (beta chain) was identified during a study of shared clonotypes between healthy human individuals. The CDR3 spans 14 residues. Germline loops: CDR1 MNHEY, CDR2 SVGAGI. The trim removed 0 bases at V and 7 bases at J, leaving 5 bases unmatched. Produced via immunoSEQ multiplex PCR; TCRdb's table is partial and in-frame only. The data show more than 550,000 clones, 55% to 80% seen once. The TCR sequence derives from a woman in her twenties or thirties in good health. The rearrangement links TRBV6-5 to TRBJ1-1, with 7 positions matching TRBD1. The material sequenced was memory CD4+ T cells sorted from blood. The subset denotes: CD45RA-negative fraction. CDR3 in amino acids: CASSYSGTVNEAFF. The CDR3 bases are TGTGCCAGCAGTTACTCCGGGACAGTCAATGAAGCTTTCTTT.